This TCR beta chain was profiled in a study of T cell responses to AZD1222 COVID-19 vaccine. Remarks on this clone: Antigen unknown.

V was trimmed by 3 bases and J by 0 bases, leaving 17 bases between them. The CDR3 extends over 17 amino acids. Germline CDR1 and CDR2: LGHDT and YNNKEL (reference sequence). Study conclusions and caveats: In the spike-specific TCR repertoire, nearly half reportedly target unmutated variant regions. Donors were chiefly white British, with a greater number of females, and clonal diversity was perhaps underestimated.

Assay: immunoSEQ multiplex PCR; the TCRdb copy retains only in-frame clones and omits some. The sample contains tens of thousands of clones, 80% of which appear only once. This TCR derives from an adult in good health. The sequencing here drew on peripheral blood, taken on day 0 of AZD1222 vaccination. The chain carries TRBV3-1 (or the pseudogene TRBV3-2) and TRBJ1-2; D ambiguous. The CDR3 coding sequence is TGTGCCAGCAGCCATGCCTTACAGCACCTTTCTAACTATGGCTACACCTTC. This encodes CASSHALQHLSNYGYTF.